This section outlines one T cell receptor beta chain sequence together with its context. Its antigen is not identified. This sample stems from a study of cytomegalovirus exposure and HLA in healthy donors. Study-wide background: A prior analysis found about 120 million unique TCR beta sequences from roughly 180 million T cells. A data release that came early held about 89 million unique TCRs from HLA-typed donors. Broader study findings: Indistinguishable V segments, including TRBV6-2 and TRBV6-3, were excluded. Within the data, a cluster of highly shared sequence variants was likely a sequencing artifact.

The PCR made use of 60 Vbeta and 13 Jbeta primers. The repertoire was sequenced with immunoSEQ multiplex PCR; TCRdb's copy has only in-frame clones and lacks some. The sample gives 130,000 to 150,000 clones, approximately 79% of which show up once; 1.5% to 2% is in the top ten. V was clipped by 5 bases and J by 8 bases, with 15 bases between them. The CDR3 has 13 residues. Germline V gene data show CDR1 as MNHEY and CDR2 as SVGAGI. The source is a woman aged 25-40 years in good health and CMV-seronegative. Sequences were obtained from PBMCs. V usage is TRBV6-5 and J usage is TRBJ1-1; D is unresolved. CDR3 protein: CASSPPTSSEAFF. CDR3 coding DNA: TGTGCCAGCAGTCCTCCGACATCTTCGGAAGCTTTCTTT.